This TCR beta chain was retrieved from a study of blood T cells in healthy people across ages. The CDR3 totals 17 residues. The germline V gene encodes CDR1 SGDLS and CDR2 YYNGEE. Losses at the gene ends were 3 bases for V and 0 bases for J; bases not matched to a gene: 8. This clonotype was seen a handful of times. Its target is not known. Primed by a sample-barcoded 5' primer and a J-beta primer mix, a second PCR proceeded for 7 to 11 cycles. TCRdb redid the calling of the 5' RACE reads with MiXCR, one entry per CDR3 protein. Among roughly 1.6 million distinct CDR3 sequences listed, 30% to 40% were seen once. Every sample yielded at least 6.5 million isolated PBMCs. Total RNA was isolated from each sample in quantities of at least 6 micrograms. The study's findings and limits: Researchers report that TCR beta diversity correlated strongly with naive T cell percentage. Diversity of TCR beta per million T cells declined in a roughly linear way with age.

The sequenced sample was blood. The V gene is TRBV9, the J gene TRBJ2-1, with TRBD2 matching over 8 bases. The receptor was isolated from a woman in her 30s in good health. The CDR3 nucleotides read TGTGCCAGCAGCGCTACAGGGAGCGGGAGCTCCTACAATGAGCAGTTCTTC. This sequence encodes CASSATGSGSSYNEQFF.